This T cell receptor beta chain appears in the sequencing data of a study of cytomegalovirus exposure and HLA in healthy donors. Study results and caveats: In a later analysis, the majority of CMV-associated beta chains seemingly showed HLA restriction. More clonal expansion characterized HLA-associated TCR beta chains than equally common others in a later analysis. Across donors, presence/absence analyses took sequencing depth to be roughly uniform.

The PCR made use of 60 Vbeta and 13 Jbeta primers. TCRdb's table, derived via immunoSEQ multiplex PCR, lists solely in-frame clones and lacks some. The sample lists about 110,000 clones, over 12% occurring once. For this clone: As yet, its antigen is unknown.

V was pared by 1 base and J by 3 bases, with 12 bases between. Per the germline V gene, CDR1 is SGHVS and CDR2 is FQNEAQ. This CDR3 is 15 amino acids long. The V gene is TRBV7-8, the J gene TRBJ1-1; a weak D match, TRBD1 (6 bases). The source is a female donor in good health and CMV-seronegative. Sequenced: PBMCs. In DNA, the CDR3 is TGTGCCAGCAGCTTAGGGACAGTATTTTACACTGAAGCTTTCTTT. Translated, it gives CASSLGTVFYTEAFF. Looking up the rest from reference TRBV7-8 and TRBJ1-1 gives the full variable domain: GAGVSQSPRYKVAKRGQDVALRCDPISGHVSLFWYQQALGQGPEFLTYFQNEAQLDKSGLPSDRFFAERPEGSVSTLKIQRTQQEDSAVYLCASSLGTVFYTEAFFGQGTRLTVV.